This entry describes one TCR beta chain. This clone's antigen is unknown. Per-base qualities were not stored, and no clone one base away is much larger. Library method: the immunoSEQ multiplex PCR assay. The immuneACCESS repertoire file appears here via TCRdb, limited to in-frame rearrangements. These files lack a portion of the clones; in checked studies, under half of the deficit traces to unresolved V genes, and the cause of the others is not known. The sample table lists under 35,000 clones, roughly 90% of them with a count of one. The ten largest account for approximately 5.8% of the sample. Including the terminal cysteine and phenylalanine, the CDR3 comprises 14 residues. Only the CDR3 portion is preserved as DNA: 42 bases, with reading frame beginning at the first base. Reading the germline V gene (reference sequence) gives CDR1 SGHNT and CDR2 YYREEE. V drops 4 bases and J drops 8 bases, leaving 16 bases in between.

The data are from a study of T cell changes during pregnancy in multiple sclerosis (dated by TCRdb to about 2019). Background on the whole study: Changes in the T cell repertoire over the course of pregnancy were examined in this study in women with multiple sclerosis.

This TCR was recovered from a female donor with multiple sclerosis, enrolled in a pregnancy study. The chain is assembled from TRBV5-4 and TRBJ1-3, with TRBD1 as a weak D call on 6 bases. The specimen was CD8+ T cells from peripheral blood mononuclear cells, collected in the second trimester of pregnancy. The bases are TGTGCCAGCAGCGAACGACAGGCCGGAGACACCATATATTTT. Translation gives CASSERQAGDTIYF.